A single TCR beta chain is shown here with its context. The antigen remains undetermined. TCRdb re-analysed the reads in MiXCR, keeping a single row per CDR3 protein. This table holds 490,000 or so distinct CDR3 sequences, roughly 10% found once. The data derive from a study of T cell repertoires in cytomegalovirus infection. Study as a whole: Through public TCR beta signatures, both CMV infection and matching HLA type were indicated.

The CDR3 totals 15 residues. Germline CDR1 reads SGHRS; CDR2 reads YFSETQ. J gave up 3 bases and V 4 bases, and 9 bases lay outside the gene matches. General observations from the study: Using cumulative public TCR beta family frequency, the authors identified those who carried CMV together with the relevant HLA. Ex vivo responses were dominated by HLA-C-restricted CMV-specific TCR beta clonotypes.

This TCR came from a human donor in good health (CMV status not recorded). Some clones in this sample may be carry-over from other donors' samples. The specimen was PBMCs. The chain couples TRBV5-1 to TRBJ2-7; 8 nucleotides line up with TRBD1. The CDR3 nucleotides read TGCGCCAGCAGCGATATCGGGACAGGACTCTACGAGCAGTACTTC. Translated, it gives CASSDIGTGLYEQYF. The full variable domain, rest sourced from reference TRBV5-1 and TRBJ2-7, is KAGVTQTPRYLIKTRGQQVTLSCSPISGHRSVSWYQQTPGQGLQFLFEYFSETQRNKGNFPGRFSGRQFSNSRSEMNVSTLELGDSALYLCASSDIGTGLYEQYFGPGTRLTVT.